One and the same sample provided the 25 T cell receptor beta chains below, sequenced in a study of molecular identifiers for immune sequencing clone quantification. MiXCR was run by TCRdb on the PCR reads, yielding one entry per CDR3 protein. The sample consists of 97,000 or so distinct CDR3 sequences, about 35% of them appearing once. Sequenced: naive CD8+ T cells from blood, with Jurkat cell RNA spiked in. Subset described: FACS-sorted CD8+CD4-CCR7+CD45RA+ naive T cells. Receptor source: a human donor in good health. Some libraries in this study had Jurkat cell RNA spiked in.

As to this clonotype: Just one base apart from a much larger clone, this may be a read error. The gene calls are TRBV9 and TRBJ2-5, with D perhaps TRBD1 or TRBD2 (5 bases each). This CDR3 is built from 15 residues. The germline gives CDR1 SGDLS, CDR2 YYNGEE. The CDR3 protein is CASSVYGASQEPQYF. CDR3 coding DNA: TGTGCCAGCAGCGTATACGGGGCGTCCCAAGAGCCCCAGTACTTC.

This chain links TRBV2 with TRBJ2-7; the D gene is possibly TRBD1 (5 bases). V was cut by 11 bases and J by 1 base, with 15 bases left in between. From germline, CDR1 is SNHLY and CDR2 FYNNEI. This CDR3 comprises 13 residues. The CDR3 loop is CAVLRVRSYEQYF. Here the CDR3 DNA reads TGTGCCGTCCTCAGGGTAAGATCCTACGAGCAGTACTTC. The full variable domain, with the rest looked up from reference TRBV2 and TRBJ2-7, is EPEVTQTPSHQVTQMGQEVILRCVPISNHLYFYWYRQILGQKVEFLVSFYNNEISEKSEIFDDQFSVERPDGSNFTLKIRSTKLEDSAMYFCAVLRVRSYEQYFGPGTRLTVT.

The V call is TRBV9, the J call TRBJ1-3; D might be TRBD1 (5 bases). Germline values: CDR1 SGDLS, CDR2 YYNGEE. The CDR3 has 15 amino acids. V was clipped by 1 base and J by 4 bases, with 12 bases between them. The CDR3 DNA sequence: TGTGCCAGCAGCGTAAGCGCAGGGTTCGGAAACACCATATATTTT. Its translation is CASSVSAGFGNTIYF.

This clonotype has a count of ten or more. One end of the junction does not line up with germline, which may come from a read error. The chain couples TRBV4-3 to TRBJ2-7; 10 bases map to TRBD1. This CDR3 spans 13 amino acids. Per the germline V gene, CDR1 is LGHNA and CDR2 is YSLEER. The DNA for the CDR3 is TGTGCCAGCAGCCGGGGACAGGGGTACGAGCAGTACTTC. Translated, it gives CASSRGQGYEQYF.

Only a few counts were recorded for this clonotype. V and J are TRBV7-2 and TRBJ2-7; 8 bases match TRBD2. CDR1 is SGHTA and CDR2 is FQGNSA in the germline V gene. Losses at the gene ends were 6 bases for V and 2 bases for J; bases not matched to a gene: 9. The CDR3 consists of 15 residues. The CDR3 DNA sequence: TGTGCCAGCAGTGGTCTCAGCGGGAGACCCTACGAGCAGTACTTC. It encodes CASSGLSGRPYEQYF.

A word on this clonotype: A much more abundant neighbour one base away suggests this may be a read error. This chain connects TRBV6-6 to TRBJ2-7; TRBD1 matches at 7 bases. The germline V gene has CDR1 MNHNY and CDR2 SVGAGI (reference sequence). This CDR3 has 15 residues. J was trimmed by 2 bases and V by 8 bases; bases with no gene match: 12. DNA of the CDR3: TGTGCCAGCCTAGGGGCGACGGGACAGCCCTACGAGCAGTACTTC. Translating it yields CASLGATGQPYEQYF.

Details on this clonotype: A read error may be the cause here, since a much bigger clone is one base away. This CDR3 fails to terminate in the conserved phenylalanine or tryptophan, so it likely reflects a read error. The chain carries TRBV7-2 and TRBJ2-6; D is uncertain. Looked up from germline, CDR1 is SGHTA and CDR2 is FQGNSA. The CDR3 covers 13 residues. The V end was cut by 5 bases, the J end by 0 bases, with 2 bases between. The CDR3 coding sequence is TGTGCCAGCAGCACCTCTGGGGCCAACGTCCTGACTCTC. This gives the protein CASSTSGANVLTL.

The chain combines TRBV9 with TRBJ2-7; tentatively, D is TRBD1 (5 bases). Germline V CDR1 and CDR2: SGDLS, YYNGEE. The CDR3 has 13 amino acids. Between the trimmed V and J ends, which lost 0 bases and 6 bases, there was a span of 10 bases. The CDR3 coding sequence is TGTGCCAGCAGCGTAGTAGATAGGGGCGAGCAGTACTTC. Its protein is CASSVVDRGEQYF.

This clonotype came up a few times. The chain recombines TRBV6-2 or TRBV6-3 with TRBJ1-5; D may be TRBD1 (6 bases). CDR3 length: 14 amino acids. The germline V gene has CDR1 MNHEY and CDR2 SVGEGT. The germline V and J ends were trimmed by 10 bases and 0 bases, with 13 bases remaining between them. The CDR3 bases are TGTGCCAACAGGACAGATTATAGCAATCAGCCCCAGCATTTT. Residues: CANRTDYSNQPQHF.

At least ten counts were recorded for this clonotype. This chain uses TRBV29-1 with TRBJ2-3; maybe TRBD1 (5 bases). In germline, CDR1 is SQVTM, CDR2 ANQGSEA. With 8 bases removed from V and 0 bases from J, the gap between germline ends came to 15 bases. The CDR3 loop spans 14 amino acids. The CDR3 nucleotides are TGCAGCCACGTTGGGGCGTTCAGCACAGATACGCAGTATTTT. As protein: CSHVGAFSTDTQYF.

V and J are TRBV5-4 and TRBJ2-7, with D perhaps given as TRBD1 or TRBD2 (5 bases each). The CDR3 consists of 17 residues. V lost 4 bases and J 5 bases, leaving 25 bases between the germline ends. The germline V gene has CDR1 SGHNT and CDR2 YYREEE (reference sequence). This CDR3 is CASSLNGAGNIFHEQYF. For the CDR3, the DNA is TGTGCCAGCAGCCTTAATGGGGCGGGTAATATTTTCCACGAGCAGTACTTC.

This clonotype was recorded once. A junction boundary mismatches the germline segment, possibly from a read error. The V gene is TRBV27, the J gene TRBJ1-5; 9 nucleotides match TRBD1. Germline lookup yields CDR1 MNHEY and CDR2 SMNVEV (reference sequence). The CDR3 loop spans 16 amino acids. The CDR3 bases are TGTGCCAGCATTTTAACAGGGGGCTATAGCAATCAGCCCCAGCATTTT. It translates to CASILTGGYSNQPQHF.

There are a few counts of this clonotype. The chain couples TRBV19 to TRBJ2-7; TRBD1 might be the D (5 bases). Trimming left V 7 bases short and J 5 bases short, with 9 bases between. This CDR3 comprises 11 residues. In germline, CDR1 is LNHDA, CDR2 SQIVND (reference sequence). CDR3 in amino acids: CASTQGHEQYF. CDR3 nucleotides: TGTGCCAGTACTCAGGGCCACGAGCAGTACTTC.

Note on this clonotype: This may stem from a read error, because a much larger clone lies one nucleotide away. It is likely a read error, because the conserved phenylalanine at the end of the CDR3 is missing. The chain employs TRBV7-9 and TRBJ1-1; tentatively, D is TRBD1 (6 bases). The germline CDR1 and CDR2 sequences are SEHNR and FQNEAQ (reference sequence). CDR3 length equals 13 residues. V shed 6 bases and J shed 5 bases, with 13 bases lying between them. CDR3 nucleotide sequence: TGTGCCAGCAGTCCCGGGACAAGTACTGAAGCTTTCATT. Encoded protein: CASSPGTSTEAFI.

The CDR3 region has the DNA TGTGCCAGCACCTCGGGCAGGGCCGTTTGGGGAGAAGAGACCCAGTACTTC. Translation: CASTSGRAVWGEETQYF. The chain couples TRBV28 to TRBJ2-5; D may be TRBD1 or TRBD2 (5 bases each). CDR1 is MDHEN, CDR2 SYDVKM, per germline. CDR3 size: 17 residues. Trimming shortened V by 7 bases and J by 3 bases, and 24 bases separated the two germline ends.

A word on this clonotype: The junction and the germline gene differ at one end; a read error may be behind it. The chain couples TRBV29-1 to TRBJ1-1; D remains ambiguous. The germline V gene encodes CDR1 SQVTM and CDR2 ANQGSEA. This CDR3 has 12 residues. The CDR3 DNA is TGCAGCGATGAACCGGGGAACACTGAAGCTTTCTTT. Amino acids: CSDEPGNTEAFF.

Details on this clonotype: Being one base from a much bigger clone, this may be a read error. The chain employs TRBV7-9 and TRBJ2-3; 9 nucleotides align to TRBD1. The germline CDR1 and CDR2 sequences are SEHNR and FQNEAQ (reference sequence). There are 16 residues in the CDR3. CDR3 sequence (DNA): TGTGCCAGCAGCATGGGACAGGGAGAAAGTACAGATACGCAGTGTTTT. This encodes CASSMGQGESTDTQCF.

This clonotype was seen once. A read error may explain this, as a much larger clone is one base away. No conserved phenylalanine or tryptophan is present at the end of the CDR3, so a read error is the likely explanation. V gene TRBV7-9 combines with J gene TRBJ2-3, with TRBD2 matching 13 bases. The CDR3 sequence is 17 residues long. Trimming removed 5 bases from V and 2 bases from J; junction bases left unmatched: 7. The V gene's germline CDR1 is SEHNR and CDR2 FQNEAQ (reference sequence). CDR3 nucleotides: TGTGCCAGCAGCATAATGGGACTAGCGGGGCCCACAGATACGCAGTATATT. It codes for CASSIMGLAGPTDTQYI.

Comment on this clonotype: The junction differs from germline at one of its ends, possibly a read error. The chain joins TRBV4-2 to TRBJ2-4, with 7 bases fitting TRBD2. From germline, CDR1 is LGHNA and CDR2 YNFKEQ. The CDR3 spans 18 residues. CDR3 coding DNA: TGTGCCAGCGGCCAAGATTACGGACTAGTGCTGGCTAAAAACATTCAGTACTTC. As protein: CASGQDYGLVLAKNIQYF.

This clonotype turned up a few times. The chain couples TRBV28 to TRBJ2-5; D is unclear. V dropped 5 bases and J dropped 1 base, with 17 bases sitting between them. The germline CDR1 and CDR2 sequences are MDHEN and SYDVKM. This CDR3 has 16 amino acids. As DNA, the CDR3 is TGTGCCAGCAGTCGCTACCCACTGGCGTCCCAAGAGACCCAGTACTTC. Protein: CASSRYPLASQETQYF. The entire variable domain, with the rest obtained from reference TRBV28 and TRBJ2-5, is as follows: DVKVTQSSRYLVKRTGEKVFLECVQDMDHENMFWYRQDPGLGLRLIYFSYDVKMKEKGDIPEGYSVSREKKERFSLILESASTNQTSMYLCASSRYPLASQETQYFGPGTRLLVL.

This clonotype came up a few times. This chain connects TRBV5-6 to TRBJ2-5, with D uncertain. Per germline, CDR1 SGHDT and CDR2 YYEEEE. The CDR3 contains 15 residues. V gave up 4 bases and J gave up 2 bases, with 15 bases separating them. The CDR3 sequence is CASSPTTRVQETQYF. In DNA, the CDR3 is TGTGCCAGCAGCCCAACGACCAGAGTACAAGAGACCCAGTACTTC.

A remark on this clonotype: A much more abundant neighbour one base away suggests this may be a read error. This chain links TRBV15 with TRBJ1-4; 7 bases map to TRBD1. The CDR3 has 14 amino acids. The germline V gene has CDR1 LNHNV and CDR2 YYDKDF (reference sequence). CDR3 bases: TGTGCCACCAGCAGTGCAGGGGGAGGTGAAATACTGTTTTTT. It yields the protein CATSSAGGGEILFF.

To note about this clonotype: Because the CDR3 is missing its conserved closing phenylalanine or tryptophan, this is likely a read error. The V call is TRBV20-1, the J call TRBJ2-3; tentatively, D is TRBD1 or TRBD2 (6 bases each). The germline V gene encodes CDR1 DFQATT and CDR2 SNEGSKA (reference sequence). The CDR3 is 16 residues long. Trimming took 0 bases from V and 2 from J, leaving 15 bases between them. The CDR3 nucleotides read TGCAGTGCTAGAGAAGAGGGGGGACTGATCACAGATACGCAGTATATT. Translating it yields CSAREEGGLITDTQYI.

For this clonotype: Being one base from a much bigger clone, this may be a read error. This chain connects TRBV7-9 to TRBJ2-3; no firm D call. Deletions cut 7 bases from V and 3 bases from J, with 20 bases between. The CDR3 has 16 amino acids. CDR1 and CDR2 from the germline V gene are SEHNR and FQNEAQ (reference sequence). The CDR3 coding sequence is TGTGCCAGCACAGCACTTTCCCCTCGTGGGACAGATACGCAGTATTTT. Its protein is CASTALSPRGTDTQYF.

The table lists this clonotype with many counts. V usage is TRBV4-3 and J usage is TRBJ2-7; possible D gene TRBD1, 6 bases. Germline CDR1 is LGHNA and CDR2 is YSLEER. The length of the CDR3 is 15 residues. Trimming removed 2 bases from V and 2 bases from J, with 13 bases in between. This CDR3 reads CASSQFVGTTYEQYF. The CDR3 DNA is TGCGCCAGCAGCCAATTCGTGGGGACAACCTACGAGCAGTACTTC.